Listed below are T cell receptor beta chains from one sample, sequenced in a study of T cell responses to AZD1222 COVID-19 vaccine. The data were produced by immunoSEQ multiplex PCR, yet TCRdb's version contains in-frame clones alone and is incomplete. Seen here are tens of thousands of clones, 75% to 90% observed once, and the top ten hold roughly 14%. The starting material was peripheral blood, obtained on day 0 of AZD1222 vaccination. These receptors came from an adult in good health. Each CDR3 is given without its conserved first and last residue. The size of a clone is reported for some rows only, either as once, few or many, or as a class for expanded clones.

v_call: TRBV6-5; clone_size: -; j_call: TRBJ2-1; cdr3_length: 10; cdr3_aa: ASSSPLGEQF
v_call: TRBV19; clone_size: few; j_call: TRBJ2-1; cdr3_length: 14; cdr3_aa: ASRHRGGGTYNEQF
v_call: TRBV7-7; clone_size: -; j_call: TRBJ2-7; cdr3_length: 11; cdr3_aa: ASSLGGTTEQY
v_call: TRBV6-5; clone_size: -; j_call: TRBJ1-2; cdr3_length: 14; cdr3_aa: ASSYIETGTRSGYT
v_call: TRBV7-2; clone_size: -; j_call: TRBJ2-1; cdr3_length: 13; cdr3_aa: ASSFRVTTYNEQF
v_call: TRBV19; clone_size: -; j_call: TRBJ1-1; cdr3_length: 13; cdr3_aa: ASSFRGAMGTEAF
v_call: TRBV18; clone_size: -; j_call: TRBJ2-1; cdr3_length: 13; cdr3_aa: ASSTSGSPYNEQF
v_call: TRBV11-2; clone_size: -; j_call: TRBJ2-1; cdr3_length: 13; cdr3_aa: ASSFTAGGSLEQF
v_call: TRBV6-4; clone_size: few; j_call: TRBJ2-6; cdr3_length: 16; cdr3_aa: ASSATGQLLSGANVLT
v_call: TRBV29-1; clone_size: -; j_call: TRBJ2-2; cdr3_length: 14; cdr3_aa: SVLKVAGTNTGELF
v_call: TRBV2; clone_size: -; j_call: TRBJ1-6; cdr3_length: 12; cdr3_aa: ASRMTGVDSPLH
v_call: TRBV27; clone_size: -; j_call: TRBJ1-4; cdr3_length: 13; cdr3_aa: ASSRAGGPREKLF
v_call: TRBV4-1; clone_size: medium-sized; j_call: TRBJ2-2; cdr3_length: 12; cdr3_aa: ASSSPIPGGELF
v_call: TRBV7-9; clone_size: -; j_call: TRBJ1-1; cdr3_length: 12; cdr3_aa: ASSFYTQNTEAF
v_call: TRBV3-1/TRBV3-2; clone_size: -; j_call: TRBJ1-5; cdr3_length: 11; cdr3_aa: ASSPGGHQPQH
v_call: TRBV7-2; clone_size: -; j_call: TRBJ2-3; cdr3_length: 10; cdr3_aa: ASSFMEDTQY
v_call: TRBV4-1; clone_size: -; j_call: TRBJ1-1; cdr3_length: 12; cdr3_aa: ASSQESENTEAF
v_call: TRBV28; clone_size: once; j_call: TRBJ2-2; cdr3_length: 12; cdr3_aa: ASSLLGARGELF
v_call: TRBV9; clone_size: -; j_call: TRBJ2-3; cdr3_length: 17; cdr3_aa: ASSVAPAGGAGGTDTQY
v_call: TRBV5-1; clone_size: -; j_call: TRBJ2-7; cdr3_length: 12; cdr3_aa: ASSLLQGQEEQY
v_call: TRBV18; clone_size: -; j_call: TRBJ1-5; cdr3_length: 15; cdr3_aa: ASSGQPRANGNQPQH
v_call: TRBV19; clone_size: -; j_call: TRBJ1-1; cdr3_length: 12; cdr3_aa: ASSLQTVNTEAF
v_call: TRBV24-1; clone_size: -; j_call: TRBJ1-5; cdr3_length: 14; cdr3_aa: ATRTGGVEGNQPQH
v_call: TRBV7-6; clone_size: -; j_call: TRBJ1-3; cdr3_length: 12; cdr3_aa: ASSADGFRNTIY
v_call: TRBV2; clone_size: -; j_call: TRBJ2-1; cdr3_length: 13; cdr3_aa: ASKRTRGVGNEQF
v_call: TRBV6-1; clone_size: -; j_call: TRBJ2-1; cdr3_length: 15; cdr3_aa: ASSVSGTPGPNNEQF
v_call: TRBV18; clone_size: -; j_call: TRBJ1-2; cdr3_length: 13; cdr3_aa: ASSPPTGMNYGYT
v_call: TRBV3-1/TRBV3-2; clone_size: -; j_call: TRBJ1-6; cdr3_length: 16; cdr3_aa: ASSILDPISYINSPLH
v_call: TRBV9; clone_size: few; j_call: TRBJ1-6; cdr3_length: 13; cdr3_aa: ASSLRQSYNSPLH
v_call: TRBV6-1; clone_size: few; j_call: TRBJ1-5; cdr3_length: 13; cdr3_aa: ASSEGAESNQPQH
v_call: TRBV15; clone_size: -; j_call: TRBJ2-5; cdr3_length: 14; cdr3_aa: ATSSLTSGRGETQY
v_call: TRBV7-9; clone_size: -; j_call: TRBJ2-7; cdr3_length: 13; cdr3_aa: ASSSLLAESYEQY
v_call: TRBV19; clone_size: -; j_call: TRBJ2-7; cdr3_length: 12; cdr3_aa: ASSEQGASYEQY
v_call: TRBV9; clone_size: -; j_call: TRBJ2-3; cdr3_length: 13; cdr3_aa: ASSVVGRSTDTQY
v_call: TRBV15; clone_size: -; j_call: TRBJ2-7; cdr3_length: 15; cdr3_aa: ATSRDLEVGGPYEQY
v_call: TRBV30; clone_size: -; j_call: TRBJ1-2; cdr3_length: 8; cdr3_aa: AWSEIGYT
v_call: TRBV6-2/TRBV6-3; clone_size: -; j_call: TRBJ2-2; cdr3_length: 12; cdr3_aa: ASSSSGRSGELF
v_call: TRBV7-9; clone_size: -; j_call: TRBJ1-2; cdr3_length: 14; cdr3_aa: ASSLTSLRTEKGYT
v_call: TRBV11-3; clone_size: -; j_call: TRBJ2-2; cdr3_length: 11; cdr3_aa: ASSPLSTGELF
v_call: TRBV9; clone_size: -; j_call: TRBJ1-3; cdr3_length: 14; cdr3_aa: ASSPSGGRLGNTIY
v_call: TRBV15; clone_size: few; j_call: TRBJ1-3; cdr3_length: 13; cdr3_aa: ATRDGAHSGNTIY
v_call: TRBV19; clone_size: -; j_call: TRBJ2-5; cdr3_length: 11; cdr3_aa: ASSMPGLETQY